One TCR beta chain is described in this entry. This receptor's antigen is unknown. Base qualities are missing; no much larger clone stands one base away. TCR beta repertoires were profiled from peripheral blood of approximately 13 young patients with multiple sclerosis to demonstrate the VDJtools post-analysis software. Multiple sclerosis patients were children and adolescents aged roughly 6 to 17 years. The library was obtained by PCR. Sequencing instrument: Illumina HiSeq 2500. Unique molecular identifiers were incorporated into TCR beta cDNA libraries to reduce PCR and sequencing biases. Every 1 to 10 million input T cells yielded 500,000 or so cDNA molecules, meaning each molecule approximated one T cell. The patient libraries were prepared and sequenced using the same protocol as the earlier healthy control dataset. Samples belonging to the same batch were prepared together, multiplexed and sequenced on a shared HiSeq lane. The authors' pipeline ran thus. MIGEC handled the raw barcoded reads, throwing out single-read molecular identifier groups before consensus assembly and CDR3 extraction. VDJtools was used for post-analysis of the clonotype tables, with diversity normalized by down-sampling every dataset to the smallest sample size. In repertoire overlap clustering, CDR3 amino acid sequences, but not nucleotide sequences, were matched to correct batch-related cross-sample contamination. In-frame beta chains were kept once TCRdb had trimmed the public reads at Q25 with fastp and called clones with MiXCR. Every CDR3 protein is listed once, alongside the most common genes and DNA of its rows. The V and J calls here are based on TCRdb, not the publication. Counted in this sample were hundreds of thousands of distinct CDR3 sequences; roughly 58% of them appeared once. The top ten clonotypes cover 4.6% of the sample.

Based on the germline V gene, the CDR1 and CDR2 sequences are MGHDK and SYGVNS. Inclusive of the bounding cysteine and phenylalanine, the CDR3 is 15 residues long. Only the CDR3 portion is preserved as DNA: 45 bases, with reading frame beginning at the first base. V ends up 1 base short and J 9 bases short, with an unmatched junction base count of 7. This sample is drawn from a study of post-analysis software for immune sequencing data (dated by TCRdb to between 2015 and 2016). With respect to the entire study: Disease courses on record covered relapsing-remitting, secondary progressive and progressive-relapsing multiple sclerosis, though some patients had no subtype annotation. A subset of samples was prepared in parallel using single-end sample barcoding, then pooled and co-amplified after Illumina adapter ligation. The multiple sclerosis patient repertoires were compared with approximately 11 previously published healthy control repertoires from donors aged 6 to 25 years. What the study reported, not specific to this receptor: The control group was slightly older than the multiple sclerosis patient group. Significantly higher frequencies in patients than in controls were found for a handful of TRBV segments, including TRBV5-6, TRBV5-1 and TRBV20-1. Compared with controls, multiple sclerosis patients had significantly lower normalized Chao1 diversity, a finding suggesting substantial peripheral T-cell clonal expansion. Strong co-clustering of samples prepared in the same batch was shown by direct clustering with F measure, prompting a batch-effect correction.

The chain links TRBV25-1 with TRBJ2-1; TRBD1 aligns with 9 central bases. This sequence was found in a girl aged 10-17 years with multiple sclerosis. The sequenced sample consisted of blood. The nucleotides are TGTGCCAGCAGTGAATCTGGGACAGGGATGGGTGAGCAGTTCTTC. It translates to CASSESGTGMGEQFF.